This TCR beta chain was identified in a study of shared clonotypes between healthy human individuals. Broader study findings: Researchers found naive subsets generally carried larger estimated richness than memory subsets.

The CDR3 spans 17 residues. Germline loops: CDR1 SQVTM, CDR2 ANQGSEA. Trimming removed 4 bases from V and 3 bases from J, with 23 bases in between. Naive CD8 cells lacked CD45RO, underwent positive selection for CCR7 and left out terminally differentiated effector memory CD45RA+ cells. Worth noting for this clone: Its cognate antigen is unknown.

Generated by immunoSEQ multiplex PCR, the TCRdb table keeps only in-frame clones and is missing some. The sample comprises around 2,000,000 clones, over 85% of which are singletons, and roughly 1% rests with the top ten. This TCR derives from a man in his late teens or twenties in good health. Sequenced sample: naive CD8+ T cells sorted from blood. This chain connects TRBV29-1 to TRBJ2-3, with a possible D match to TRBD1 (6 bases). This CDR3 is CSVVARGTGIRTDTQYF. The DNA of the CDR3 is TGCAGCGTTGTCGCTCGGGGAACAGGGATCCGTACAGATACGCAGTATTTT.